This TCR beta chain was obtained from a study of blood T cell repertoires in COVID-19. Turning to the study itself: Whether acute or convalescent, the COVID-19 samples came from the United States, Italy and Spain. The analysed material was cDNA or gDNA that came from T cells, B-cell-depleted T cells, or PBMCs.

The sample holds one count of this clone. The CDR3 totals 12 residues. Between the trimmed V and J ends, which lost 8 bases and 8 bases, there was a span of 14 bases. In the original analysis: Nucleated cell number was recorded as an estimate derived from reference gene primer amplification. Profiled with immunoSEQ multiplex PCR; TCRdb holds only in-frame clones, not every one. From that table come the V and J calls and clone size; the DNA was used to work out D and trimming. The table includes around 280,000 clones, 85% detected once. The rearrangement joins TRBV12-3 or TRBV12-4 to TRBJ2-3; D is ambiguous. The material sequenced was peripheral blood. This TCR was recovered from a woman between 50 and 59 years old with active or convalescent COVID-19. CDR3 coding DNA: TGTGCCAGCGGAGAAGGATCAGCTACGCAGTATTTT. Translated: CASGEGSATQYF.